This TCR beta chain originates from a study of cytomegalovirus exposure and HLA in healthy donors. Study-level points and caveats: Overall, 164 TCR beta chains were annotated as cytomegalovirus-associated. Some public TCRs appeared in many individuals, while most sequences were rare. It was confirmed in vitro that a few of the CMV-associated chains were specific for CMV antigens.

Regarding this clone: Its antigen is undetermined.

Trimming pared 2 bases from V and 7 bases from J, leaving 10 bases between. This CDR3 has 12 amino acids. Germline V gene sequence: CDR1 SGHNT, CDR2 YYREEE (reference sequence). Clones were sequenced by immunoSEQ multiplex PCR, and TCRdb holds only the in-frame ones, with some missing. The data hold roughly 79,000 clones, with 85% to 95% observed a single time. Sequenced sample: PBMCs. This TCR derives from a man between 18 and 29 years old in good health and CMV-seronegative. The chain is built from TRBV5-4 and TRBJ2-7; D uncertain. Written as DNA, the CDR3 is TGTGCCAGCAGCTTCCCTCTCGGGGAGCAGTACTTC. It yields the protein CASSFPLGEQYF. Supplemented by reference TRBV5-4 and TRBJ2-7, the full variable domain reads ETGVTQSPTHLIKTRGQQVTLRCSSQSGHNTVSWYQQALGQGPQFIFQYYREEENGRGNFPPRFSGLQFPNYSSELNVNALELDDSALYLCASSFPLGEQYFGPGTRLTVT.